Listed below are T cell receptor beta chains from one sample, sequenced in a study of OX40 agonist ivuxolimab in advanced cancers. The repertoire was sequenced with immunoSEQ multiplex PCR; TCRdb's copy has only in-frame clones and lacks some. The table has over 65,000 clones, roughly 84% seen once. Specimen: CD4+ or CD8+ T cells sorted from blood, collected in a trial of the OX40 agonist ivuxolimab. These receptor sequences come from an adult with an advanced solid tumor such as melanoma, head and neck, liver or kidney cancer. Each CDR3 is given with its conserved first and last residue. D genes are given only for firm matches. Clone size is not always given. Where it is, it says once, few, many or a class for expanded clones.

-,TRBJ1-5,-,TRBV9,TGTGCCAGCAGCAGGGGGGGTCAGAGCAATCAGCCCCAGCATTTT,CASSRGGQSNQPQHF
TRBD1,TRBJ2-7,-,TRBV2,TGTGCCAGCAAGGACAGGGGAAGATGGGAGCAGTACTTC,CASKDRGRWEQYF
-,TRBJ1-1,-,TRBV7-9,TGTGCCAGCACCCCCCGGGGGTCAAGCGTGAACACTGAAGCTTTCTTT,CASTPRGSSVNTEAFF
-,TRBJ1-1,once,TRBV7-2,TGTGCCAGCAGCCCCTACCTCGTCGCTGAAGCTTTCTTT,CASSPYLVAEAFF
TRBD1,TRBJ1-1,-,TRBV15,TGTGCCACCAGCAGAGATCTGAGACAGGGTGGGACTGAAGCTTTCTTT,CATSRDLRQGGTEAFF
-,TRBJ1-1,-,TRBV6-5,TGTGCCAGCAGTTACGGGCCAAGGAACACTGAAGCTTTCTTT,CASSYGPRNTEAFF
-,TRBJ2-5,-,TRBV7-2,TGTGCCAGCAGCCCTAACCTCAGGGGCAAGGGAGAGACCCAGTACTTC,CASSPNLRGKGETQYF
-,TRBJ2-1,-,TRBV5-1,TGCGCCAGCAGCTGGACTCGGGGGACGCAGTTCTTC,CASSWTRGTQFF
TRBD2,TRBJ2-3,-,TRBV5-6,TGTGCCAGCAGCACTCTAGCGGGAGGGGAAGATACGCAGTATTTT,CASSTLAGGEDTQYF
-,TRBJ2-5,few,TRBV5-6,TGTGCCAGCAGCTGGTGGGGGAGGGAGACCCAGTACTTC,CASSWWGRETQYF
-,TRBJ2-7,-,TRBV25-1,TGTGCCAGCAGTGAAATGACAACCTACGAGCAGTACTTC,CASSEMTTYEQYF
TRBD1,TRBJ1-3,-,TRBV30,TGTGCCTGGAGCAATTGGGGGGTCAGGGGGTTCTCTGGAAACACCATATATTTT,CAWSNWGVRGFSGNTIYF
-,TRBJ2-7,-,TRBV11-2,TGTGCCAGCAGCTTGAGGGCTCCCTACGAGCAGTACTTC,CASSLRAPYEQYF
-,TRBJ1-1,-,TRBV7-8,TGTGCCAGCAGCTTCCGTCCAGGGACTGAAGCTTTCTTT,CASSFRPGTEAFF
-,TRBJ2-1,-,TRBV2,TGTGCCAGCAGTGCCAAAGGGTATGAGCAGTTCTTC,CASSAKGYEQFF
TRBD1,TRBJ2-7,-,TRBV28,TGTGCCAGCGGGACAGGCCACTACGAGCAGTACTTC,CASGTGHYEQYF
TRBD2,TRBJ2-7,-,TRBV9,TGTGCCAGCAGCTCAGGGACTAGCGGGCGGAAAGAGATGGGCTACGAGCAGTACTTC,CASSSGTSGRKEMGYEQYF
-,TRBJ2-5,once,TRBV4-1,TGCGCCAGCAGCTCCGGGACCCGGAAAGAGACCCAGTACTTC,CASSSGTRKETQYF
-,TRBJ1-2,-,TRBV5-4,TGTGCCAGCAGCTCCCGGGTGGGAGCTAACTATGGCTACACCTTC,CASSSRVGANYGYTF
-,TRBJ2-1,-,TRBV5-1,TGCGCCAGCAGCCCGAGGGGCGGAACCTCTCACAATGAGCAGTTCTTC,CASSPRGGTSHNEQFF
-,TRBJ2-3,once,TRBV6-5,TGTGCCAGCAGTCGCGCCGTGGCAACAGATACGCAGTATTTT,CASSRAVATDTQYF
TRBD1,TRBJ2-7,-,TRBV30,TGTGCCTTAAAGACAGGGGGTAACTACGAGCAGTACTTC,CALKTGGNYEQYF
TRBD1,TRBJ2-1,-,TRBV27,TGTGCCAGCAGTTTCATTGGGACAGGGGGGTATGAGCAGTTCTTC,CASSFIGTGGYEQFF
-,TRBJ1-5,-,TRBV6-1,TGTGCCAGCAGTGGGGACATTCGGGGGCCCCAGCATTTT,CASSGDIRGPQHF
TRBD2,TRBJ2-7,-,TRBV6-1,TGTGCCAGCAGCGATGCGGGGGGCGAGTACGAGCAGTACTTC,CASSDAGGEYEQYF
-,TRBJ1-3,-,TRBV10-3,TGTGCCATCAGTAACCGGGCGGGGAACGGAAACACCATATATTTT,CAISNRAGNGNTIYF
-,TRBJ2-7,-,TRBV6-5,TGTGCCAGCAGACTGACACACACCTGGCGGTACGAGCAGTACTTC,CASRLTHTWRYEQYF